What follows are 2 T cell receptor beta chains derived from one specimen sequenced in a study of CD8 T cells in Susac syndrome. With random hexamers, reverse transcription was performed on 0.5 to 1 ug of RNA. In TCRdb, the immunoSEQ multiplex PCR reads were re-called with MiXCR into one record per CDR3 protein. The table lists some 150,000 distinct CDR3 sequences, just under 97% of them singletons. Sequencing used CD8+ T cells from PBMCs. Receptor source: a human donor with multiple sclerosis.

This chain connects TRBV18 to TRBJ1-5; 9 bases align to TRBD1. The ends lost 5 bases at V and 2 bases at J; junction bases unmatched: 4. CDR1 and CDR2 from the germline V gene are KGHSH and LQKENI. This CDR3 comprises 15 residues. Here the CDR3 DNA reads TGTGCCAGCTCAACCTGGGACAGGGGCAATCAGCCCCAGCATTTT. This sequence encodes CASSTWDRGNQPQHF.

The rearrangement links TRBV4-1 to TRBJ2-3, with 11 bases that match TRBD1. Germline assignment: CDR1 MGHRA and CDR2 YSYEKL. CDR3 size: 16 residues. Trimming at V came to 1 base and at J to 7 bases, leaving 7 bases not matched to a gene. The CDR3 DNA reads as TGCGCCAGCAGCCAAGTGACCGGGACAGGGGGTTATACGCAGTATTTT. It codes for CASSQVTGTGGYTQYF.